This TCR beta chain was obtained from a study of beta chain features in type 1 diabetes. Study-level points and caveats: TCRB CDR3s from Type 1 diabetes patients were moderately but significantly shorter in all four CD4+ subsets.

Germline assignment: CDR1 SGHAT and CDR2 FQDESV (reference sequence). The CDR3 runs to 14 residues. Trimming cost V 3 bases and J 2 bases; bases outside gene matches: 3. Expressed TCRB transcripts were sequenced, since all the RNA that had been isolated was reverse transcribed. Produced via immunoSEQ multiplex PCR; TCRdb's table is partial and in-frame only. There are around 100,000 clones in the sample; over 25% occur only once, and roughly 0.58% lies in the top ten. This clone has only a few counts. Its antigen is undetermined. The sequence came from a woman aged 18-35 years with type 1 diabetes. The chain carries TRBV11-1 and TRBJ1-1, with 7 nucleotides matching TRBD1. Sequenced material: central memory CD4+ T cells from blood. The CDR3, as DNA: TGTGCCAGCAGCTTGGGACAGAGCAACACTGAAGCTTTCTTT. It encodes CASSLGQSNTEAFF.